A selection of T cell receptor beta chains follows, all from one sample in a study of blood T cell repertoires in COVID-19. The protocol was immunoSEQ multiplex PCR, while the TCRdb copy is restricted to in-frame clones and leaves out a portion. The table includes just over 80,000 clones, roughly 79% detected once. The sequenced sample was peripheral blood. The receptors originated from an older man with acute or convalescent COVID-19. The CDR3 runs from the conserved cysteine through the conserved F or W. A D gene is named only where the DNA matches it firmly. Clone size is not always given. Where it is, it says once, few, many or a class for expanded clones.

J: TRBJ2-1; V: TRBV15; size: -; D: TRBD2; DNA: TGTGCCACCAGCAGGGGGGGACTAGCGGTCCAGGGTGAGCAGTTCTTC; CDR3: CATSRGGLAVQGEQFF
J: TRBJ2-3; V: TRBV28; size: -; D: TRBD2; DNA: TGTGCCAGCAGTTCTAGCGGGAGGGCCCGGGATACGCAGTATTTT; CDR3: CASSSSGRARDTQYF
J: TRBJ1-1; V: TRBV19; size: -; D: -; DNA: TGTGCCAGCTCTACCCAATACGCAACCACTGAAGCTTTCTTT; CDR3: CASSTQYATTEAFF
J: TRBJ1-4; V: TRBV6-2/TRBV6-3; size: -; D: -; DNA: TGTGCCAGCAGTTACTCGGCCTCTTGGAATGAAAAACTGTTTTTT; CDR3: CASSYSASWNEKLFF
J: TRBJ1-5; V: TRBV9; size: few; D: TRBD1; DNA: TGTGCCAGCAGCGCCGGGACAGGGGATCAGCCCCAGCATTTT; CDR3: CASSAGTGDQPQHF
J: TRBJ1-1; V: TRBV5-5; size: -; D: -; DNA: TGTGCCAGCAGCTCAGGTGTGAACACTGAAGCTTTCTTT; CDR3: CASSSGVNTEAFF
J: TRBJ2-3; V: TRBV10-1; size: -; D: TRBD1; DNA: TGCGCCAGCAGCGCGGGACAGGGGGCGCGAGATACGCAGTATTTT; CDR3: CASSAGQGARDTQYF
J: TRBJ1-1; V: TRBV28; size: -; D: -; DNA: TGTGCCAGCAGCTTGGGGGCAGCTGGGAACACTGAAGCTTTCTTT; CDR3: CASSLGAAGNTEAFF
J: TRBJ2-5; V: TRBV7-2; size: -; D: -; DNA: TGTGCCAGCAGCACCGGTACAACGACGGGGGAGACCCAGTACTTC; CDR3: CASSTGTTTGETQYF
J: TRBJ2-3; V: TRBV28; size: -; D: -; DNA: TGTGCCAGCAGTCCCACAGACACAGATACGCAGTATTTT; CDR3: CASSPTDTDTQYF
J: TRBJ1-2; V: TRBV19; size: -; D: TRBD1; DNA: TGTGCCAGCAACAACATGGGACAGACCTATGGCTACACCTTC; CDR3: CASNNMGQTYGYTF
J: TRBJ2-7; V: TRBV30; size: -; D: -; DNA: TGTGCCTGGAGTGTAGGTAGGGGCCCCTACGAGCAGTACTTC; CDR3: CAWSVGRGPYEQYF
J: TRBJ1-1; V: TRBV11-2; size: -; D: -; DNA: TGTGCCAGCAGCTTATTAGGGGACACTGAAGCTTTCTTT; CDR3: CASSLLGDTEAFF
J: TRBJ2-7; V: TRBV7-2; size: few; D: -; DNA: TGTGCCAGCAGCTTAAATCCTATCTCTCACGAGCAGTACTTC; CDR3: CASSLNPISHEQYF
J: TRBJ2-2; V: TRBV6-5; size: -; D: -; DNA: TGTGCCAGCAGTTATGGGCAGGGCAGTTTCTCCGGGGAGCTGTTTTTT; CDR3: CASSYGQGSFSGELFF
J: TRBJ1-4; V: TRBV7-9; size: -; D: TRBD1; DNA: TGTGCCAGCAGTTATCCTACAGGGGGGACTAATGAAAAACTGTTTTTT; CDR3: CASSYPTGGTNEKLFF
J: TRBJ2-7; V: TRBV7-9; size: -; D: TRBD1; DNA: TGTGCCAGCAGCCGGGACAGCTCCTACGAGCAGTACTTC; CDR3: CASSRDSSYEQYF
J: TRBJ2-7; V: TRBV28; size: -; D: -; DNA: TGTGCCAGCACCAGGGGATGGGACGAGCAGTACTTC; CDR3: CASTRGWDEQYF
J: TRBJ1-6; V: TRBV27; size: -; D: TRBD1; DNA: TGTGCCAGCAGTTACACAGGGGGGAATTCACCCCTCCACTTT; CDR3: CASSYTGGNSPLHF
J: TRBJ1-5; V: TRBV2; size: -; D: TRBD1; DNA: TGTGCCAGCAGTGAGGACAGGGATCAACAGCCCCAGCATTTT; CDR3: CASSEDRDQQPQHF
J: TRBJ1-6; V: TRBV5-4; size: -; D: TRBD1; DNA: TGTGCCAGCAGCTTGAGGACAGGGGGCAATTCACCCCTCCACTTT; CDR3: CASSLRTGGNSPLHF
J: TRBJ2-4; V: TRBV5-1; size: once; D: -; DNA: TGCGCCAGCAGCTTGGACTTAGCCAAAAACATTCAGTACTTC; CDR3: CASSLDLAKNIQYF
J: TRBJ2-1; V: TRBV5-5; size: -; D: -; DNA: TGTGCCAGCAGCTTACAGGCAGGCAATGAGCAGTTCTTC; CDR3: CASSLQAGNEQFF
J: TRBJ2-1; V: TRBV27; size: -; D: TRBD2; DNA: TGTGCCAGCAGTTCACGGGGAGGGCGGGACTGGTCCTACAATGAGCAGTTCTTC; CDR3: CASSSRGGRDWSYNEQFF
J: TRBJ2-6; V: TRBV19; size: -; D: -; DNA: TGTGCCAGTAGACCCGGGACACTGGACGTCCTGACTTTC; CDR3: CASRPGTLDVLTF
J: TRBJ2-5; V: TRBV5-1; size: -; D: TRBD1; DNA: TGCGCCAGCAGCCTTGGACAGGCCCAAGAGACCCAGTACTTC; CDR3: CASSLGQAQETQYF
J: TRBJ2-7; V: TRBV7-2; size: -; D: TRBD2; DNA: TGTGCCAGCAGCTTCGAAGCGGGAGCGAGCTACGAGCAGTACTTC; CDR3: CASSFEAGASYEQYF
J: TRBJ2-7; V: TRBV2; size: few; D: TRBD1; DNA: TGTGCCAGCACCTTGACAGGGGGAACCTACGAGCAGTACTTC; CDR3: CASTLTGGTYEQYF
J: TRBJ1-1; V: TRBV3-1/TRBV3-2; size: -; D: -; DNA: TGTGCCAGCACTACGGGACACGAGAACACTGAAGCTTTCTTT; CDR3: CASTTGHENTEAFF
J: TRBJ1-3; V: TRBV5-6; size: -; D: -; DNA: TGTGCCAGCAGCTTGAGCAGGGCTGGAAACACCATATATTTT; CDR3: CASSLSRAGNTIYF
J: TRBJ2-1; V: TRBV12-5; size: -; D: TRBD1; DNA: TGTGCTAGTGGACCATCCGGGACAGGGCCCTACAATGAGCAGTTCTTC; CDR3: CASGPSGTGPYNEQFF
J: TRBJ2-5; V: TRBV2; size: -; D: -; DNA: TGTGCCAGCAGTGAACGGGGAGGAGAGACCCAGTACTTC; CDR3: CASSERGGETQYF
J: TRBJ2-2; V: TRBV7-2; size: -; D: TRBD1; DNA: TGTGCCAGCAGCTTCAGGGGGTCGGCCGGGGAGCTGTTTTTT; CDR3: CASSFRGSAGELFF
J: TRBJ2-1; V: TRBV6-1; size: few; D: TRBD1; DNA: TGTGCCAGCAGTGAAAAGGGGGCTTGGGGCAATGAGCAGTTCTTC; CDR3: CASSEKGAWGNEQFF
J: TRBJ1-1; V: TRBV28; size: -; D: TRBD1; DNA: TGTGCCAGCAGTCTCCGGACAGGGGGCTTGAACACTGAAGCTTTCTTT; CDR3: CASSLRTGGLNTEAFF
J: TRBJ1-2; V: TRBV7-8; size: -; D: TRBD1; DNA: TGTGCCAGCAGCTCGGACAGGGCTTACGATGGCTACACCTTC; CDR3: CASSSDRAYDGYTF
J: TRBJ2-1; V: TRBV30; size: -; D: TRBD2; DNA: TGTGCCTGGAGTAAGAGCGGGGGGTCTCCTGAGCAGTTCTTC; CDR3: CAWSKSGGSPEQFF
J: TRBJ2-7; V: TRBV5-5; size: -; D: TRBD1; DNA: TGTGCCAGCAGCGAGACAGGGGGGCACTCCTACGAGCAGTACTTC; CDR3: CASSETGGHSYEQYF
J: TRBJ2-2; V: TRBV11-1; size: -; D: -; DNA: TGTGCCAGCAGCTTACGCAGGGTTGGCGCCGGGGAGCTGTTTTTT; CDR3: CASSLRRVGAGELFF
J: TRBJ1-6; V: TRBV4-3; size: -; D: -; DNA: TGCGCCAGCAGCCAAGAGAGTCAGGGGTATTCACCCCTCCACTTT; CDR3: CASSQESQGYSPLHF
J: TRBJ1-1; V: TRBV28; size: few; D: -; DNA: TGTGCCAGCAGTCTTAATACAGGGCCATGGGCTTTCTTT; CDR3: CASSLNTGPWAFF
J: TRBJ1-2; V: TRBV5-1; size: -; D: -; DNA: TGCGCCAGCAGCCGTGTAGAAACAGGAAACTATGGCTACACCTTC; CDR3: CASSRVETGNYGYTF
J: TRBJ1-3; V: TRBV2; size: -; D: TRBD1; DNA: TGTGCCAGCAAAATACAGGGGGCGGGTGGAAACACCATATATTTT; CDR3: CASKIQGAGGNTIYF
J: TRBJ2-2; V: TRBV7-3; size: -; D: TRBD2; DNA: TGTGCCAGCAGCTTGACTAGCGGGCCTACCGGGGAGCTGTTTTTT; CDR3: CASSLTSGPTGELFF
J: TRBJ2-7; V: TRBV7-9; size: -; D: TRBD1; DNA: TGTGCCAGCAGCCGGCAGGGGGCAATGAGCTCCTACGAGCAGTACTTC; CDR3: CASSRQGAMSSYEQYF
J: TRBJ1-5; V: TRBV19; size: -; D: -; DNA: TGTGCCAGTAGTATCGGGACACTGTGGGCTCAGCCCCAGCATTTT; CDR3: CASSIGTLWAQPQHF
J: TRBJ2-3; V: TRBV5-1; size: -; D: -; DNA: TGCGCCAGCAGCTCCGGGAGCACAGATACGCAGTATTTT; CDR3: CASSSGSTDTQYF
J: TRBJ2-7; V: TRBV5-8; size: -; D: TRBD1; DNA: TGTGCCAGCAGCTCTTGGGGGCGGACAGGGGCCCCCTACGAGCAGTACTTC; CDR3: CASSSWGRTGAPYEQYF
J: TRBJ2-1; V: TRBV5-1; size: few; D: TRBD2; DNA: TGCGCCAGCAGCTGGGGGGGATCGAGCGGGAGCTCCTACAATGAGCAGTTCTTC; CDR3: CASSWGGSSGSSYNEQFF
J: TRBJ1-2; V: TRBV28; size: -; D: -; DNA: TGTGCCAGCAGTTCTCAGGGGTCTTATGGCTACACCTTC; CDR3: CASSSQGSYGYTF
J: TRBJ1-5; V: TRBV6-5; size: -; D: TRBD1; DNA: TGTGCCAGCAGGCGAGGACAGGTTAGCAATCAGCCCCAGCATTTT; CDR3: CASRRGQVSNQPQHF
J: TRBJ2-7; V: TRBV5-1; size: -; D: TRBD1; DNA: TGCGCCAGCAGCTTGGGGGGACAGGGGACCGTCTACTTC; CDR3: CASSLGGQGTVYF